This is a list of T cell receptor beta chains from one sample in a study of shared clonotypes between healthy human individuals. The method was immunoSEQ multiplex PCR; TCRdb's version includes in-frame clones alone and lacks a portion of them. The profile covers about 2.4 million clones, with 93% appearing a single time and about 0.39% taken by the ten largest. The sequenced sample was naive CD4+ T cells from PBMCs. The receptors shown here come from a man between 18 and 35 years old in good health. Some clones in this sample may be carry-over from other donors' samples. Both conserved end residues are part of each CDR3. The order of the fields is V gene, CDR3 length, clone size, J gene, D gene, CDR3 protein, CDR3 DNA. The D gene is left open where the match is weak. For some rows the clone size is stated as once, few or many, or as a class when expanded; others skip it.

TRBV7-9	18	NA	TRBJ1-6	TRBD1	CASSSGTGNRFYNSPLHF	TGTGCCAGCAGCTCCGGGACAGGGAATAGATTCTATAATTCACCCCTCCACTTT
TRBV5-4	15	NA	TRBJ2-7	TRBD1	CASSGTGTGRYEQYF	TGTGCCAGCAGCGGAACCGGGACAGGGCGCTACGAGCAGTACTTC
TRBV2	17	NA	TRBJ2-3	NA	CASKGGIRLNSTDTQYF	TGTGCCAGCAAGGGAGGTATCAGGCTCAATAGCACAGATACGCAGTATTTT
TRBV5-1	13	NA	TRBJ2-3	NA	CASSLDSWDTQYF	TGCGCCAGCAGCTTGGATAGCTGGGATACGCAGTATTTT
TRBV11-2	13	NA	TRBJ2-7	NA	CASSLGLNYEQYF	TGTGCCAGCAGCTTAGGGCTCAACTACGAGCAGTACTTC
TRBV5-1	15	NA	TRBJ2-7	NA	CASSLGDRRSYEQYF	TGCGCCAGCAGCTTGGGGGACCGCCGCTCCTACGAGCAGTACTTC
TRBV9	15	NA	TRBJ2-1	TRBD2	CASSGEAGEDNEQFF	TGTGCCAGCAGCGGTGAAGCGGGAGAAGACAATGAGCAGTTCTTC
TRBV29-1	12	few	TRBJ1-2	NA	CSVRQANYGYTF	TGCAGCGTAAGACAAGCTAACTATGGCTACACCTTC
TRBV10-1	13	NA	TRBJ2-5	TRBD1	CASSESARDSLYF	TGCGCCAGCAGTGAGTCGGCGAGGGACAGTTTATACTTC
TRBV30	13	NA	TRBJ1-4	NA	CAWRGGPNEKLFF	TGTGCCTGGAGGGGGGGACCTAATGAAAAACTGTTTTTT
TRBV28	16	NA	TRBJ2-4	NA	CASSLWGEGVKNIQYF	TGTGCCAGCAGTTTATGGGGGGAAGGGGTCAAAAACATTCAGTACTTC
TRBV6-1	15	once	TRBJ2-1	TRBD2	CASRDREGGPNEQFF	TGTGCCAGCAGGGACCGGGAGGGGGGACCCAATGAGCAGTTCTTC
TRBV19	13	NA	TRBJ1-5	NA	CASSITVNQPQHF	TGTGCCAGTAGTATCACAGTTAATCAGCCCCAGCATTTT
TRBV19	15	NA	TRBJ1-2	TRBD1	CASSIGQGHGYGYTF	TGTGCCAGTAGTATCGGACAGGGGCACGGGTATGGCTACACCTTC
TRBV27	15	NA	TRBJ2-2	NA	CASSFRAVDTGELFF	TGTGCCAGCAGTTTTAGGGCAGTGGACACCGGGGAGCTGTTTTTT
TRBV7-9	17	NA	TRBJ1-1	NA	CASSLGVGPQQNTEAFF	TGTGCCAGCAGCTTAGGAGTGGGGCCCCAACAGAACACTGAAGCTTTCTTT
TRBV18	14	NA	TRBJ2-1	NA	CASSRQRAPNEQFF	TGTGCCAGCTCACGGCAGCGGGCTCCCAATGAGCAGTTCTTC
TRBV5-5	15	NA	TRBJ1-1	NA	CASSPGARQNTEAFF	TGTGCCAGCAGCCCCGGGGCCCGTCAGAACACTGAAGCTTTCTTT
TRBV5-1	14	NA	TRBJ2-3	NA	CASSEGEVTDTQYF	TGCGCCAGCAGCGAAGGGGAGGTTACAGATACGCAGTATTTT
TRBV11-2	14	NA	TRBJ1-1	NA	CASSLALQGTEAFF	TGTGCCAGCAGCTTAGCCCTACAGGGCACTGAAGCTTTCTTT
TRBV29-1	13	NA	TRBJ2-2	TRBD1	CSVAPTGAGELFF	TGCAGCGTTGCGCCTACAGGGGCCGGGGAGCTGTTTTTT
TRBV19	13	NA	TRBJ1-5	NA	CASSSRGGQPQHF	TGTGCCAGTAGTTCGAGGGGGGGACAGCCCCAGCATTTT
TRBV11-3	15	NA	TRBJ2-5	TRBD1	CASSARGQNQETQYF	TGTGCCAGCAGCGCGAGGGGACAGAATCAAGAGACCCAGTACTTC
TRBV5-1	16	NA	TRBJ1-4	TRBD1	CASSPRTGVNEGKLFF	TGCGCCAGCAGCCCGAGGACAGGGGTTAATGAAGGAAAACTGTTTTTT
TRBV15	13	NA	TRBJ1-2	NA	CATSSREGYGYTF	TGTGCCACCAGCAGCAGGGAGGGGTATGGCTACACCTTC
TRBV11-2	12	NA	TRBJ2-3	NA	CASSLDIVKQYF	TGTGCCAGCAGCTTAGACATAGTTAAGCAGTATTTT
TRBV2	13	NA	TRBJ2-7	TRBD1	CASRPTGVNEQYF	TGTGCCAGCAGACCAACAGGGGTAAACGAGCAGTACTTC
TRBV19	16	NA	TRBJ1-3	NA	CASSGGRGPMADTIYF	TGTGCCAGTAGTGGGGGCCGGGGGCCCATGGCGGACACCATATATTTT
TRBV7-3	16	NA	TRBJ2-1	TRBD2	CASSPGVTSGTDEQFF	TGTGCCAGCAGCCCTGGGGTGACTAGCGGGACCGATGAGCAGTTCTTC
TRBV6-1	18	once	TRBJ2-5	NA	CASSEAVPLVTLQETQYF	TGTGCCAGCAGTGAAGCGGTTCCCCTAGTTACGCTGCAAGAGACCCAGTACTTC
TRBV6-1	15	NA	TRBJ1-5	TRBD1	CASTTDRVMGQPQHF	TGTGCCAGCACTACGGACAGGGTGATGGGTCAGCCCCAGCATTTT
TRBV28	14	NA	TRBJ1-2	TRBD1	CASRSGTADYGYTF	TGTGCCAGCAGATCTGGGACAGCTGATTATGGCTACACCTTC
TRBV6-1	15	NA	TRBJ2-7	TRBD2	CASIRFAGVLYEQYF	TGTGCCAGCATACGGTTCGCGGGAGTCCTCTACGAGCAGTACTTC
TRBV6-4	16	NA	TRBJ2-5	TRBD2	CASRIGRGRGRETQYF	TGTGCCAGCAGGATCGGCCGCGGGAGAGGTAGAGAGACCCAGTACTTC
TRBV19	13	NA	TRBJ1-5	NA	CASSVGSNQPQHF	TGTGCCAGTAGTGTCGGTAGCAATCAGCCCCAGCATTTT
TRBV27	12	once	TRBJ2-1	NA	CASSLLDNEQFF	TGTGCCAGCAGCCTACTAGATAATGAGCAGTTCTTC
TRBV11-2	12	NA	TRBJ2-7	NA	CASSFKGIEQYF	TGTGCCAGCAGCTTCAAGGGGATCGAGCAGTACTTC
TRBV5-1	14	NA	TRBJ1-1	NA	CASSLGTTAAEAFF	TGCGCCAGCAGCTTGGGCACGACCGCCGCTGAAGCTTTCTTT
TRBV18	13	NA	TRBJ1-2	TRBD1	CASSTPGGVGYTF	TGTGCCAGCTCAACACCAGGGGGCGTTGGCTACACCTTC